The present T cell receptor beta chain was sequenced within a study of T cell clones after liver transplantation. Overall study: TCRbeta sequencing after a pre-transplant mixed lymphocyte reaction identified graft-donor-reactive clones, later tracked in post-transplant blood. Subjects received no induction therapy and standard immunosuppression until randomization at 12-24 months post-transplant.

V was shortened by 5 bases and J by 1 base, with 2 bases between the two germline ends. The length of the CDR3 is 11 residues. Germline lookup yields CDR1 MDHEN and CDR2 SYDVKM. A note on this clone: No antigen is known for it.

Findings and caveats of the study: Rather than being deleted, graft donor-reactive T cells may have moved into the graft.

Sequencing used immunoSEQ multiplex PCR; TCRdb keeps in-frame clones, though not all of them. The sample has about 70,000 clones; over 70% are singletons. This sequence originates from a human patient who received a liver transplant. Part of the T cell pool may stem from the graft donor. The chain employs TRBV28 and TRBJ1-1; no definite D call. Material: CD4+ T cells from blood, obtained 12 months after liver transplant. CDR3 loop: CASSGNTEAFF. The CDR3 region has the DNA TGTGCCAGCAGTGGGAACACTGAAGCTTTCTTT.